Below, 30 T cell receptor beta chains from the same sample are listed, as sequenced in a study of blood T cell repertoires in COVID-19. Data came from immunoSEQ multiplex PCR; TCRdb stores just in-frame clones and leaves some out. Of about 150,000 clones listed, around 90% are singletons. The sample comprised peripheral blood. The receptors shown here come from a woman in her fifties or sixties with active or convalescent COVID-19.

The genes are TRBV19 and TRBJ2-4, with D perhaps matching TRBD2 (5 bases). Deletions cut 3 bases from V and 7 bases from J, with 10 bases between. The CDR3 is 13 residues long. Germline V CDR1 and CDR2: LNHDA, SQIVND (reference sequence). The CDR3 nucleotides are TGTGCCAGTAGTATTTCTAGCTTGAACATTCAGTACTTC. It yields the protein CASSISSLNIQYF.

The chain has TRBV6-5 and TRBJ2-2; 7 nucleotides line up with TRBD1. Unmatched junction bases numbered 3, after V lost 8 bases and J lost 0 bases. This CDR3 has 14 amino acids. Germline assignment: CDR1 MNHEY and CDR2 SVGAGI. Here the CDR3 DNA reads TGTGCCAGCCAGGGGGATGCGAACACCGGGGAGCTGTTTTTT. Protein sequence: CASQGDANTGELFF.

V gene TRBV5-4 combines with J gene TRBJ2-2; TRBD2 matches at 11 bases. Trimming at V came to 4 bases and at J to 4 bases, leaving 6 bases not matched to a gene. The CDR3 extends over 16 amino acids. Germline CDR1 SGHNT, CDR2 YYREEE (reference sequence). Here the CDR3 DNA reads TGTGCCAGCAGCCAGAGTAGCGGGGGGGGCACCGGGGAGCTGTTTTTT. Translation gives CASSQSSGGGTGELFF.

The chain links TRBV29-1 to TRBJ2-3, with 9 bases that match TRBD1. Germline assignment: CDR1 SQVTM and CDR2 ANQGSEA. This CDR3 comprises 14 residues. The J segment lost 5 bases and the V segment lost 5 bases, leaving 8 bases of the junction unmatched. Here the CDR3 reads CSVQGQGLGDTQYF. The CDR3 DNA is TGCAGCGTTCAAGGACAGGGGCTGGGAGATACGCAGTATTTT.

V and J are TRBV4-3 and TRBJ2-3; 8 bases agree with TRBD1. Trimming took 0 bases from V and 6 from J; bases not matched to a gene: 11. The CDR3 extends over 17 amino acids. Germline V lookup: CDR1 LGHNA, CDR2 YSLEER. Here the CDR3 reads CASSQEYRRQGSDTQYF. The CDR3 nucleotides read TGCGCCAGCAGCCAAGAATATCGTCGACAGGGGTCGGATACGCAGTATTTT.

The V and J genes are TRBV5-8 and TRBJ2-1; TRBD1 might be the D (6 bases). Germline CDR1 SGHTS, CDR2 YDEGEE. This CDR3 contains 15 residues. Trimming removed 1 base at V and 3 bases at J, with 11 bases between. CDR3 sequence reads: CASSLSGTNYNEQFF. The CDR3 DNA reads TGTGCCAGCAGCTTGTCGGGGACAAACTACAATGAGCAGTTCTTC.

Details on this clone: Other DNA sequences in the same sample also yield this CDR3. The chain is built from TRBV6-5 and TRBJ2-3; tentative D call: TRBD1 (6 bases). Germline CDR1 MNHEY, CDR2 SVGAGI. V was pared by 4 bases and J by 0 bases, with 8 bases between. The CDR3 is 14 amino acids. DNA for the CDR3: TGTGCCAGCAGTTCGGACAGAAGCACAGATACGCAGTATTTT. Translating it yields CASSSDRSTDTQYF.

This clone occurred once. The rearrangement uses TRBV5-1 and TRBJ2-7; 8 positions agree with TRBD1. The CDR3 runs to 14 residues. V was pared by 5 bases and J by 4 bases, with 8 bases of the junction left unmatched. CDR1 and CDR2 (germline): SGHRS, YFSETQ. Here the CDR3 reads CASSSRDRQYEQYF. The CDR3 bases are TGCGCCAGCAGTTCAAGGGACAGGCAGTACGAGCAGTACTTC.

The chain carries TRBV6-6 and TRBJ1-5; no definite D call. The CDR3 is 14 amino acids. The V gene's germline CDR1 is MNHNY and CDR2 SVGAGI (reference sequence). The V end lost 8 bases, the J end lost 4 bases, and 15 bases lay between the germline ends. The CDR3 DNA follows: TGTGCCAGCCGACGAGGCATAGGAAATCAGCCCCAGCATTTT. Residues: CASRRGIGNQPQHF.

This chain uses TRBV9 with TRBJ1-3; tentatively, D is TRBD1 (5 bases). Germline loops: CDR1 SGDLS, CDR2 YYNGEE. V was pared by 0 bases and J by 0 bases, with 13 bases between. The CDR3 extends over 17 amino acids. CDR3 DNA: TGTGCCAGCAGCGTAGGGTGGGGGGGTGCCTCTGGAAACACCATATATTTT. Residues: CASSVGWGGASGNTIYF.

The rearrangement joins TRBV6-5 to TRBJ1-6; D is ambiguous. Trimming removed 5 bases at V and 10 bases at J, with 12 bases between. The germline V gene encodes CDR1 MNHEY and CDR2 SVGAGI. This CDR3 has 13 residues. DNA for the CDR3: TGTGCCAGCAGTACGACCGGGTTATCACCCCTCCACTTT. Its translation: CASSTTGLSPLHF.

The sample holds one count of this clone. The rearrangement uses TRBV19 and TRBJ1-6; 9 bases are a match to TRBD1. This CDR3 spans 16 amino acids. With 5 bases clipped from V and 6 bases from J, the junction kept 8 bases outside the gene matches. From germline, CDR1 is LNHDA and CDR2 SQIVND (reference sequence). DNA for the CDR3: TGTGCCAGTAGTCCAAGGGACAGGGCGCGTAATTCACCCCTCCACTTT. It translates to CASSPRDRARNSPLHF.

The rearrangement joins TRBV30 to TRBJ2-7; 7 bases agree with TRBD1. J gave up 7 bases and V 4 bases, and 10 bases lay outside the gene matches. Germline V gives CDR1 GTSNPN, CDR2 SVGIG (reference sequence). The CDR3 sequence is 13 residues long. The CDR3 protein is CAWKWAGGGEQYF. The DNA for the CDR3 is TGTGCCTGGAAGTGGGCAGGGGGTGGGGAGCAGTACTTC.

This sequence joins TRBV13 and TRBJ1-4; D is perhaps TRBD1 (5 bases). V was pared by 1 base and J by 8 bases, with 11 bases between. CDR3 length equals 14 residues. CDR1 is PRHDT and CDR2 is FYEKMQ in the germline V gene (reference sequence). The chain's CDR3 is CASSLEAGMEKLFF. CDR3 nucleotides: TGTGCCAGCAGCTTAGAGGCAGGGATGGAAAAACTGTTTTTT. The complete variable domain, with remaining parts taken from reference TRBV13 and TRBJ1-4, reads AAGVIQSPRHLIKEKRETATLKCYPIPRHDTVYWYQQGPGQDPQFLISFYEKMQSDKGSIPDRFSAQQFSDYHSELNMSSLELGDSALYFCASSLEAGMEKLFFGSGTQLSVL.

The chain couples TRBV18 to TRBJ1-6; 10 positions agree with TRBD1. Germline CDR1 reads KGHSH; CDR2 reads LQKENI. This CDR3 has 16 amino acids. V lost 4 bases and J lost 6; bases outside the gene matches: 6. The CDR3, as DNA: TGTGCCAGCTCACAGAACCGGGACAGGGGTAATTCACCCCTCCACTTT. The encoded protein is CASSQNRDRGNSPLHF.

V usage is TRBV4-1 and J usage is TRBJ1-4; perhaps TRBD1 as D (5 bases). Per the germline V gene, CDR1 is MGHRA and CDR2 is YSYEKL. The CDR3 sequence is 14 residues long. V lost 7 bases and J 5 bases, leaving 14 bases between the germline ends. CDR3 amino acids: CASNQQVLNEKLFF. The DNA for the CDR3 is TGCGCCAGCAATCAACAGGTTCTAAATGAAAAACTGTTTTTT.

The chain has TRBV2 and TRBJ2-1; D gene uncertain. The CDR3 runs to 11 residues. CDR1 is SNHLY and CDR2 is FYNNEI in the germline V gene. Trimming removed 4 bases from V and 6 bases from J, with 4 bases in between. The CDR3 loop is CASSAINEQFF. In nucleotides, the CDR3 is TGTGCCAGCAGTGCCATCAATGAGCAGTTCTTC.

This chain links TRBV7-8 with TRBJ1-1; 7 bases match TRBD1. The junction had 9 bases not matched to a gene; V was cut back by 4 bases and J by 1 base. The CDR3 extends over 16 amino acids. Looked up from germline, CDR1 is SGHVS and CDR2 is FQNEAQ. The CDR3: CASSSTGFRGNTEAFF. Here the CDR3 DNA reads TGTGCCAGCAGCTCGACAGGGTTCAGGGGGAACACTGAAGCTTTCTTT.

This chain links TRBV9 with TRBJ2-7, with 9 bases aligning to TRBD2. CDR1 is SGDLS, CDR2 YYNGEE, per germline. Germline trimming cut 0 bases from V and 9 bases from J; bases unmatched to any gene: 10. The CDR3 loop spans 15 amino acids. The CDR3 DNA reads as TGTGCCAGCAGCGTAGGGTTAGCGGGGGAGAGTATGCAGTACTTC. Its translation is CASSVGLAGESMQYF.

The rearrangement links TRBV7-2 to TRBJ1-3; D gene ambiguous. This CDR3 has 14 amino acids. Germline CDR1 is SGHTA and CDR2 is FQGNSA. V was trimmed by 2 bases and J by 3 bases, leaving 8 bases between them. Written as DNA, the CDR3 is TGTGCCAGCAGCTTATTGGCCGATGGAAACACCATATATTTT. This translates into CASSLLADGNTIYF. The variable domain in full, completed from reference TRBV7-2 and TRBJ1-3, reads GAGVSQSPSNKVTEKGKDVELRCDPISGHTALYWYRQSLGQGLEFLIYFQGNSAPDKSGLPSDRFSAERTGGSVSTLTIQRTQQEDSAVYLCASSLLADGNTIYFGEGSWLTVV.

This clone appeared once. The chain employs TRBV18 and TRBJ2-5; maybe TRBD1 (5 bases). The V gene lost 0 bases and the J gene lost 4 bases, with 6 bases spanning the gap. Germline-derived CDR1 and CDR2 are KGHSH and LQKENI. The CDR3 consists of 13 residues. The CDR3 loop reads CASSPPTVETQYF. CDR3 in DNA: TGTGCCAGCTCACCACCGACAGTAGAGACCCAGTACTTC.

The count of this clone is one. The chain combines TRBV30 with TRBJ2-1; 7 nucleotides match TRBD1. There are 13 residues in the CDR3. Trimming took 2 bases from V and 11 from J; bases not matched to a gene: 9. The germline V gene has CDR1 GTSNPN and CDR2 SVGIG (reference sequence). The CDR3 nucleotides are TGTGCCTGGAGTCTTCCCGACAGGGTAAAGCAGTTCTTC. Residues: CAWSLPDRVKQFF.

This chain joins TRBV5-1 and TRBJ1-2; D ambiguous. Trimming took 4 bases from V and 4 from J, leaving 8 bases between them. Germline V gene data show CDR1 as SGHRS and CDR2 as YFSETQ. The CDR3 is made up of 12 amino acids. CDR3 coding DNA: TGCGCCAGCAGCACGGGGTTCTATGGCTACACCTTC. This translates into CASSTGFYGYTF. Complete variable domain (other parts from reference TRBV5-1 and TRBJ1-2): KAGVTQTPRYLIKTRGQQVTLSCSPISGHRSVSWYQQTPGQGLQFLFEYFSETQRNKGNFPGRFSGRQFSNSRSEMNVSTLELGDSALYLCASSTGFYGYTFGSGTRLTVV.

The chain has TRBV2 and TRBJ2-5; no firm D call. This CDR3 comprises 11 residues. V was pared by 6 bases and J by 5 bases, with 7 bases between. CDR1 is SNHLY, CDR2 FYNNEI, per germline. The CDR3 DNA follows: TGTGCCAGCAGATCGAGGGAGACCCAGTACTTC. Translated: CASRSRETQYF.

The chain joins TRBV9 to TRBJ2-3; TRBD2 might be the D (5 bases). V lost 1 base and J 3 bases, leaving 6 bases between the germline ends. The CDR3 spans 13 residues. The germline V gene has CDR1 SGDLS and CDR2 YYNGEE. The chain's CDR3 is CASSVRGTDTQYF. The CDR3 DNA reads TGTGCCAGCAGCGTACGGGGAACAGATACGCAGTATTTT.

This clone was detected only a few times. The V and J genes are TRBV7-6 and TRBJ1-2; D ambiguous. There are 16 residues in the CDR3. V lost 1 base to trimming and J lost 4 bases, with 16 bases between them. CDR1 and CDR2 (germline): SGHVS, FNYEAQ. The CDR3 coding sequence is TGTGCCAGCAGCTTAGTTCGGGATGCAATGGGCTATGGCTACACCTTC. This encodes CASSLVRDAMGYGYTF.

This sequence joins TRBV2 and TRBJ1-4; no clear D gene. Trimming left V 3 bases short and J 8 bases short, with 13 bases between. This CDR3 has 14 amino acids. Looked up from germline, CDR1 is SNHLY and CDR2 is FYNNEI. The DNA for the CDR3 is TGTGCCAGCAGTGAGATGGGTGGGAGCGAAAAACTGTTTTTT. The encoded protein is CASSEMGGSEKLFF.

This chain links TRBV19 with TRBJ2-7; maybe TRBD1 (5 bases). The CDR3 consists of 15 residues. Per germline, CDR1 LNHDA and CDR2 SQIVND (reference sequence). Trimming left V 3 bases short and J 2 bases short, with 14 bases between. The CDR3 coding sequence is TGTGCCAGTAGTATGAGCCGGACACCAACCTACGAGCAGTACTTC. This sequence encodes CASSMSRTPTYEQYF.

V gene TRBV19 combines with J gene TRBJ1-2, with 7 bases lining up with TRBD1. V lost 4 bases, J lost 4 bases, and 3 bases stayed unmatched. The CDR3 length is 13 residues. Per germline, CDR1 LNHDA and CDR2 SQIVND (reference sequence). CDR3 nucleotide sequence: TGTGCCAGTAGTAGGGACAGCCTCTATGGCTACACCTTC. This encodes CASSRDSLYGYTF.

This chain connects TRBV13 to TRBJ1-2, with D tentatively TRBD1 (5 bases). The CDR3 loop spans 14 amino acids. Trimming removed 3 bases at V and 4 bases at J, with 12 bases between. Germline loops: CDR1 PRHDT, CDR2 FYEKMQ (reference sequence). CDR3 DNA sequence: TGTGCCAGCAGCTTTGAAGGGGTGGGCTATGGCTACACCTTC. Its translation: CASSFEGVGYGYTF.